The next 30 T cell receptor beta chains were all read from a single sample in a study of vaccination effects on CD4 cells after COVID-19. Measured with immunoSEQ multiplex PCR; TCRdb has only the in-frame clones, and not every one. The sample yields tens of thousands of clones, nearly 75% seen once. Cultured cells yielded isolated CD4+ T cells after around 10 days. A PCR test confirmed that the person had SARS-CoV-2 infection between March and December 2020. All participants had two doses of either the BNT162b2 or mRNA-1273 vaccine. These receptors lack a known antigen. This specimen was CD4+ T cells from PBMCs cultured without peptide, taken after COVID-19 vaccination. The receptors were sampled from a human donor who had a prior SARS-CoV-2 infection.

The chain joins TRBV7-9 to TRBJ2-6; D call uncertain. CDR1 is SEHNR and CDR2 is FQNEAQ in the germline V gene (reference sequence). The germline V and J ends were trimmed by 8 bases and 0 bases, with 5 bases remaining between them. CDR3 length equals 13 residues. The CDR3 protein is CASWFSGANVLTF. The CDR3 DNA sequence: TGTGCCAGCTGGTTCTCTGGGGCCAACGTCCTGACTTTC.

The table lists this clone with a count of one. V is TRBV4-3 and J is TRBJ1-1; unclear D gene. Trimming left V 4 bases short and J 1 base short, with 13 bases between. This CDR3 region has 15 residues. CDR1 is LGHNA, CDR2 YSLEER, per germline. This chain's CDR3 is CASSPSTQANTEAFF. CDR3 sequence (DNA): TGCGCCAGCAGCCCCTCTACTCAGGCGAACACTGAAGCTTTCTTT.

The chain uses TRBV2 and TRBJ1-3; D remains ambiguous. Trimming shortened V by 4 bases and J by 0 bases, and 7 bases separated the two germline ends. The CDR3 contains 14 residues. Germline values: CDR1 SNHLY, CDR2 FYNNEI. The CDR3 sequence is CASSGRLSGNTIYF. The CDR3 coding sequence is TGTGCCAGCAGTGGTCGTCTCTCTGGAAACACCATATATTTT.

This clone was seen only a few times. The rearrangement joins TRBV20-1 to TRBJ1-1; D is ambiguous. Between the trimmed V and J ends, which lost 0 bases and 8 bases, there was a span of 7 bases. This CDR3 is built from 11 residues. Germline V gene sequence: CDR1 DFQATT, CDR2 SNEGSKA (reference sequence). The CDR3 loop is CSARDVREAFF. Here the CDR3 DNA reads TGCAGTGCTAGAGATGTTAGGGAAGCTTTCTTT.

The chain is built from TRBV5-6 and TRBJ2-5; no reliable D call. V lost 0 bases to trimming and J lost 3 bases, with 9 bases between them. Germline-derived CDR1 and CDR2 are SGHDT and YYEEEE. CDR3 length: 14 amino acids. CDR3 in amino acids: CASSLDSYEETQYF. CDR3 DNA: TGTGCCAGCAGCTTGGATTCATATGAAGAGACCCAGTACTTC.

This clone was found a few times. J is TRBJ2-7 and V is TRBV6-6, with TRBD2 matching 7 bases. This CDR3 is built from 16 residues. Germline V gives CDR1 MNHNY, CDR2 SVGAGI (reference sequence). J gave up 6 bases and V 2 bases, and 13 bases lay outside the gene matches. CDR3 sequence reads: CASSYPTRDGRGEQYF. As DNA, the CDR3 is TGTGCCAGCAGTTACCCTACTCGGGATGGGAGGGGCGAGCAGTACTTC.

CDR3 residues: CASSIGDPAIPDEQFF. In DNA form, the CDR3 reads TGTGCCAGTAGTATAGGGGACCCCGCCATCCCTGATGAGCAGTTCTTC. The chain recombines TRBV19 with TRBJ2-1, with D perhaps being TRBD1 or TRBD2 (5 bases each). The germline V gene has CDR1 LNHDA and CDR2 SQIVND (reference sequence). The V gene lost 1 base and the J gene lost 8 bases, with 18 bases spanning the gap. The length of the CDR3 is 16 residues.

The V gene is TRBV28, the J gene TRBJ2-7, with 11 bases lining up with TRBD2. The V gene end was trimmed by 6 bases and the J gene end by 5 bases; junction bases not matched to a gene: 12. Germline V CDR1 and CDR2: MDHEN, SYDVKM. The CDR3 is 16 residues long. CDR3 sequence (DNA): TGTGCCAGCAGCCCTAGGGGTAGCGGGAGGGACAACGAGCAGTACTTC. It codes for CASSPRGSGRDNEQYF.

This chain connects TRBV9 to TRBJ2-2; D uncertain. Trimming stripped 4 bases from V and 6 bases from J, with 16 bases between. Germline V gene data show CDR1 as SGDLS and CDR2 as YYNGEE. The CDR3 spans 15 residues. CDR3 sequence reads: CASSSRSGWPGELFF. CDR3 DNA: TGTGCCAGCAGCTCCCGCTCGGGCTGGCCCGGGGAGCTGTTTTTT.

The V and J genes are TRBV29-1 and TRBJ2-3; no reliable D call. V was shortened by 6 bases and J by 6 bases, with 13 bases between the two germline ends. The CDR3 runs 12 residues. The germline V gene encodes CDR1 SQVTM and CDR2 ANQGSEA. The chain's CDR3 is CSVTVSWDTQYF. CDR3 bases: TGCAGCGTCACCGTATCATGGGATACGCAGTATTTT.

The chain joins TRBV5-1 to TRBJ2-7; no clear D gene. CDR3 length: 13 residues. Germline-derived CDR1 and CDR2 are SGHRS and YFSETQ. V was shortened by 0 bases and J by 3 bases, with 7 bases between the two germline ends. The CDR3 is CASSLDPIYEQYF. In nucleotides, the CDR3 is TGCGCCAGCAGCTTGGACCCTATCTACGAGCAGTACTTC.

This clone was counted between two and nine times. The genes are TRBV5-1 and TRBJ1-1; D possibly corresponds to TRBD1 (6 bases). Trimming took 4 bases from V and 6 from J, leaving 19 bases between them. Per germline, CDR1 SGHRS and CDR2 YFSETQ. The CDR3 extends over 15 amino acids. This CDR3 is CASSVGAAKEAEAFF. Written as DNA, the CDR3 is TGCGCCAGCAGCGTGGGGGCGGCGAAGGAGGCTGAAGCTTTCTTT.

The chain is built from TRBV3-1 (or the pseudogene TRBV3-2) and TRBJ2-7; tentative D call: TRBD2 (6 bases). V shed 0 bases and J shed 5 bases, with 14 bases lying between them. Germline CDR1 reads LGHDT; CDR2 reads YNNKEL (reference sequence). This CDR3 spans 15 amino acids. The CDR3 here is CASSQDLGGYDEQYF. CDR3 sequence (DNA): TGTGCCAGCAGCCAAGATCTCGGGGGTTACGACGAGCAGTACTTC.

The chain recombines TRBV2 with TRBJ1-1; D is undetermined. This CDR3 spans 12 amino acids. Germline loops: CDR1 SNHLY, CDR2 FYNNEI. Trimming took 2 bases from V and 3 from J, leaving 4 bases between them. The CDR3 DNA reads TGTGCCAGCAGTGAAAGGGACACTGAAGCTTTCTTT. Translated, it gives CASSERDTEAFF.

J is TRBJ2-1 and V is TRBV5-1; 7 bases match TRBD2. The ends lost 4 bases at V and 0 bases at J; junction bases unmatched: 1. This CDR3 region has 14 residues. Germline CDR1 reads SGHRS; CDR2 reads YFSETQ. This CDR3 is CASSGGDSYNEQFF. The DNA of the CDR3 is TGCGCCAGCAGCGGGGGGGACTCCTACAATGAGCAGTTCTTC.

The J gene is TRBJ2-7, the V gene TRBV19; 9 bases map to TRBD2. From germline, CDR1 is LNHDA and CDR2 SQIVND (reference sequence). V trimming: 4 bases; J trimming: 3 bases; junction bases outside the gene matches: 7. CDR3 length: 15 residues. The CDR3 reads CASSKIRSGGYEQYF. CDR3 DNA sequence: TGTGCCAGTAGTAAGATCCGTAGCGGGGGCTACGAGCAGTACTTC. The full variable domain, with the rest looked up from reference TRBV19 and TRBJ2-7, is DGGITQSPKYLFRKEGQNVTLSCEQNLNHDAMYWYRQDPGQGLRLIYYSQIVNDFQKGDIAEGYSVSREKKESFPLTVTSAQKNPTAFYLCASSKIRSGGYEQYFGPGTRLTVT.

The CDR3 sequence: CASSYSSGDEQYF. CDR3 DNA: TGTGCCAGCAGTTACTCCTCGGGCGACGAGCAGTACTTC. The rearrangement links TRBV6-5 to TRBJ2-7; D remains unclear. Germline CDR1 is MNHEY and CDR2 is SVGAGI. Trimming removed 0 bases from V and 5 bases from J, with 8 bases in between. There are 13 residues in the CDR3.

V usage is TRBV19 and J usage is TRBJ1-2, with 7 positions matching TRBD1. V lost 5 bases, J lost 7 bases, and 7 bases stayed unmatched. The length of the CDR3 is 13 residues. Germline CDR1 reads LNHDA; CDR2 reads SQIVND (reference sequence). Here the CDR3 reads CASSPEGALGYTF. The CDR3 bases are TGTGCCAGTAGTCCGGAGGGGGCACTTGGCTACACCTTC.

The V and J genes are TRBV19 and TRBJ2-2; tentatively, D is TRBD1 (5 bases). The CDR3 totals 14 residues. Germline loops: CDR1 LNHDA, CDR2 SQIVND (reference sequence). Trimming took off 3 bases at V and 2 bases at J, with 7 bases between the two ends. CDR3 sequence (DNA): TGTGCCAGTAGTATCGACAGAAACACCGGGGAGCTGTTTTTT. Translating it yields CASSIDRNTGELFF.

This clone was detected a few times. The chain combines TRBV7-2 with TRBJ2-5, with D possibly TRBD2 on 6 matching bases. Trimming took 7 bases from V and 4 from J, leaving 16 bases between them. The CDR3 is made up of 14 amino acids. Germline values: CDR1 SGHTA, CDR2 FQGNSA. The CDR3 loop is CASTPYGDLETQYF. The CDR3 nucleotides are TGTGCCAGCACCCCATATGGGGACTTAGAGACCCAGTACTTC.

This clone appeared once. This rearrangement joins TRBV5-1 to TRBJ2-1; 7 bases match TRBD2. V trimming: 0 bases; J trimming: 7 bases; junction bases outside the gene matches: 10. Germline CDR1 SGHRS, CDR2 YFSETQ. There are 16 residues in the CDR3. CDR3: CASSLVVEGRGNEQFF. CDR3 in DNA: TGCGCCAGCAGCTTGGTGGTGGAAGGGCGGGGGAATGAGCAGTTCTTC.

The CDR3: CASSVLDRDNEQFF. Written as DNA, the CDR3 is TGTGCCAGTAGTGTACTGGACAGGGACAATGAGCAGTTCTTC. V gene TRBV19 combines with J gene TRBJ2-1; 8 nucleotides match TRBD1. The V and J ends lost 5 bases and 5 bases, in that order; junction bases with no gene match: 5. The CDR3 is 14 amino acids. CDR1 is LNHDA and CDR2 is SQIVND in the germline V gene (reference sequence).

This clone was seen only a few times. The chain has TRBV2 and TRBJ1-2; possibly TRBD1 for D (6 bases). The CDR3 consists of 13 residues. Germline assignment: CDR1 SNHLY and CDR2 FYNNEI. The germline V and J ends were trimmed by 7 bases and 0 bases, with 9 bases remaining between them. The CDR3 nucleotides read TGTGCCAGCACCGGGGGCGCTAACTATGGCTACACCTTC. Amino acid sequence: CASTGGANYGYTF.

The chain carries TRBV2 and TRBJ2-1; D is uncertain. The V and J ends lost 6 bases and 7 bases respectively, with 10 bases between them. The CDR3 contains 12 residues. CDR1 and CDR2 (germline): SNHLY, FYNNEI. The CDR3 region is CASSRRTNEQFF. Written as DNA, the CDR3 is TGTGCCAGCAGCCGCAGAACGAATGAGCAGTTCTTC.

The chain combines TRBV3-1 (or the pseudogene TRBV3-2) with TRBJ1-1; D is uncertain. Germline V lookup: CDR1 LGHDT, CDR2 YNNKEL (reference sequence). The CDR3 has 13 amino acids. The V end lost 1 base, the J end lost 6 bases, and 9 bases lay between the germline ends. The CDR3 region has the DNA TGTGCCAGCAGCCAAGGGCCTTTCGCTGAAGCTTTCTTT. It codes for CASSQGPFAEAFF.

V usage is TRBV19 and J usage is TRBJ1-5, with TRBD1 identical over 7 bases. The CDR3 has 15 amino acids. Losses at the gene ends were 5 bases for V and 4 bases for J; bases not matched to a gene: 8. The germline V gene encodes CDR1 LNHDA and CDR2 SQIVND (reference sequence). The CDR3 spells CASSSLTGNNQPQHF. The CDR3 DNA reads as TGTGCCAGTAGTTCGTTGACAGGGAATAATCAGCCCCAGCATTTT.

The chain couples TRBV7-2 to TRBJ1-2; D possibly corresponds to TRBD1 (6 bases). CDR1 is SGHTA and CDR2 is FQGNSA in the germline V gene. CDR3 length: 13 amino acids. V gave up 5 bases and J gave up 8 bases, with 15 bases separating them. For the CDR3, the DNA is TGTGCCAGCAGCCGGGCAGGGGTTGAGGGCTACACCTTC. Amino acid sequence: CASSRAGVEGYTF.

The chain combines TRBV4-3 with TRBJ1-3; no firm D call. CDR1 LGHNA and CDR2 YSLEER come from the germline V gene. Trimming removed 0 bases from V and 4 bases from J, with 7 bases in between. CDR3 length: 14 amino acids. The CDR3 DNA is TGCGCCAGCAGCCAAGAGCCAGCCGGAAACACCATATATTTT. Its protein product is CASSQEPAGNTIYF.

This chain uses TRBV24-1 with TRBJ2-1, with D perhaps given as TRBD1 or TRBD2 (6 bases each). Germline V gives CDR1 KGHDR, CDR2 SFDVKD. This CDR3 comprises 16 residues. V was clipped by 4 bases and J by 3 bases, with 15 bases between them. The CDR3 region is CATSEGPGEDYNEQFF. Here the CDR3 DNA reads TGTGCCACCAGTGAGGGCCCAGGGGAGGACTACAATGAGCAGTTCTTC.

This rearrangement joins TRBV5-1 to TRBJ1-2; D remains unclear. In germline, CDR1 is SGHRS, CDR2 YFSETQ. CDR3 length: 13 residues. Trimming removed 6 bases from V and 7 bases from J, with 16 bases in between. Here the CDR3 reads CASTGQDLGGYTF. DNA of the CDR3: TGCGCCAGCACCGGGCAGGACCTCGGTGGCTACACCTTC.